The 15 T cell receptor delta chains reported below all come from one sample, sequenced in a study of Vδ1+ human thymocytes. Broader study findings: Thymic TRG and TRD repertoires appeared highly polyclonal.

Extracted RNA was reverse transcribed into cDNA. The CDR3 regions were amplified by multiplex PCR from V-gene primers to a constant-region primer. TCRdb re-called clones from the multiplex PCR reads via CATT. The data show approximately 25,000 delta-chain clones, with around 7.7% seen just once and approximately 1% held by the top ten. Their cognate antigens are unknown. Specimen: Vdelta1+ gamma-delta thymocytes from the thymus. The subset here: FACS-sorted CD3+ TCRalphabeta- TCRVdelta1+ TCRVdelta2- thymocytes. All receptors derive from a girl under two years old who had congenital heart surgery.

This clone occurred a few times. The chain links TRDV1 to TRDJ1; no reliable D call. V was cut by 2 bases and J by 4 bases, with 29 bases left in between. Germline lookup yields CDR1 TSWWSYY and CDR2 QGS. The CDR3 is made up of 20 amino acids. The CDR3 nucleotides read TGTGCTCTTGGGGAAACTCCTCTAGTCCCTAAAAAGCCACCCCACGATAAACTCATCTTT. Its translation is CALGETPLVPKKPPHDKLIF.

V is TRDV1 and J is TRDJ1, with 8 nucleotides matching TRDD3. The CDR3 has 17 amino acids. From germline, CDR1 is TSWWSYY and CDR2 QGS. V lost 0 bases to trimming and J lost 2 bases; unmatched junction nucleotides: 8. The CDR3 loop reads CALGELHLMGDTDKLIF. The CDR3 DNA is TGTGCTCTTGGGGAACTCCACCTAATGGGGGATACCGATAAACTCATCTTT.

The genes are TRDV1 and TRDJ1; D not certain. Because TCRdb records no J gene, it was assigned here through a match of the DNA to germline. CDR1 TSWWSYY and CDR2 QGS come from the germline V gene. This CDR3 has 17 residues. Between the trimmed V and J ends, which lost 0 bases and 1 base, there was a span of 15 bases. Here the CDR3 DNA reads TGTGCTCTTGGGGAACTGGGCCCCCAGGAACGCACCGATAAACTCATCTTT. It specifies CALGELGPQERTDKLIF.

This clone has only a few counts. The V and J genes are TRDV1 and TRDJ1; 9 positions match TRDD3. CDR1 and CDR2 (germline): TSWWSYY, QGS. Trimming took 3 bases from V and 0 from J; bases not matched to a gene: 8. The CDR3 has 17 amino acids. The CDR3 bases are TGTGCTCTTGGGGACTCCTTGACTGGGGGACACACCGATAAACTCATCTTT. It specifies CALGDSLTGGHTDKLIF.

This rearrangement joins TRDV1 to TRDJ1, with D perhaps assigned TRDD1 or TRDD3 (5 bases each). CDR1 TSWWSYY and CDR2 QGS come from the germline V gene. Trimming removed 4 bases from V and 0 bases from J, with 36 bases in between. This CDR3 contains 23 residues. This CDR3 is CALGGPRRDEIRWGYSNTDKLIF. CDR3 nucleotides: TGTGCTCTTGGGGGACCCCGCCGGGACGAAATCAGATGGGGCTATTCCAACACCGATAAACTCATCTTT.

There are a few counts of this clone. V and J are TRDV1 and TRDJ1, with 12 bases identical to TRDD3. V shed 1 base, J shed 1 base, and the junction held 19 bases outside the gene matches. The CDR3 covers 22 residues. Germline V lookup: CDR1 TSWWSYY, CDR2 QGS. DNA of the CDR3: TGTGCTCTTGGGGAACCCAGCCTTCCCTCATGTACTGGGGGATACCTCACCGATAAACTCATCTTT. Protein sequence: CALGEPSLPSCTGGYLTDKLIF.

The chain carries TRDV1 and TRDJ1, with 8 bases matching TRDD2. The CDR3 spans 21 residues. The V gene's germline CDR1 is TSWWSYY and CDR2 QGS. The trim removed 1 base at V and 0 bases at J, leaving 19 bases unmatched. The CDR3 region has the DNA TGTGCTCTTGGGGAACGTCTTCCTACGTCTACGGGGGAATGGTACACCGATAAACTCATCTTT. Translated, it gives CALGERLPTSTGEWYTDKLIF.

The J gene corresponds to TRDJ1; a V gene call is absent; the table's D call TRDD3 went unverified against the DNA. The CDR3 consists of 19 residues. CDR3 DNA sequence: TGTGCTCTTACGACCCCCTTAGTGCTGGGGGTCCCCGCCACCGATAAACTCATCTTT. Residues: CALTTPLVLGVPATDKLIF.

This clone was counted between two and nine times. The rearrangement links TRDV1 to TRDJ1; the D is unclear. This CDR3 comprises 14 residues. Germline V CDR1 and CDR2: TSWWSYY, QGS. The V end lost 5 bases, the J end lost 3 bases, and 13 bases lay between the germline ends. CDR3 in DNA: TGTGCTCTTGGGAGGAAAGGAGGTTCCGATAAACTCATCTTT. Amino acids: CALGRKGGSDKLIF.

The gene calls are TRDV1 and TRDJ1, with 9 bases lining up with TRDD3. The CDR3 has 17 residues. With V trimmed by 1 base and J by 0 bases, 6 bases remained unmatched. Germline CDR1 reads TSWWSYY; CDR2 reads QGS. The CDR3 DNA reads TGTGCTCTTGGGGAACGGATCTGGGGGATCGACACCGATAAACTCATCTTT. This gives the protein CALGERIWGIDTDKLIF.

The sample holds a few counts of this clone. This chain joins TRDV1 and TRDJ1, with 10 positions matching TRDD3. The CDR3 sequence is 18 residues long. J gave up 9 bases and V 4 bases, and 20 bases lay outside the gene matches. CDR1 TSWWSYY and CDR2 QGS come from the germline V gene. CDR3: CALGGFLRLRVGDTELIF. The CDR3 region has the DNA TGTGCTCTTGGGGGATTCCTGCGCCTGAGGGTGGGGGATACCGAACTCATCTTT.

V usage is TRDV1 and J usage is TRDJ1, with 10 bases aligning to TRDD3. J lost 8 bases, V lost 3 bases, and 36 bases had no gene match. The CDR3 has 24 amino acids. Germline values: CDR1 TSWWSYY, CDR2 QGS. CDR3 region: CALGDHFPLPSDRRTGGLLQKLIF. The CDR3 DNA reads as TGTGCTCTTGGGGATCATTTCCCTCTTCCTTCGGACCGGCGTACTGGGGGATTATTGCAGAAACTCATCTTT.

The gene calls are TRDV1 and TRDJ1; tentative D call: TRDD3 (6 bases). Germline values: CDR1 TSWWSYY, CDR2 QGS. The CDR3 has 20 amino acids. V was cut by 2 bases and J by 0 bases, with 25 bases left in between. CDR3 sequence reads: CALGETGRRPLDGNTDKLIF. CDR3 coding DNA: TGTGCTCTTGGGGAAACTGGGAGGCGTCCCCTCGATGGTAACACCGATAAACTCATCTTT.

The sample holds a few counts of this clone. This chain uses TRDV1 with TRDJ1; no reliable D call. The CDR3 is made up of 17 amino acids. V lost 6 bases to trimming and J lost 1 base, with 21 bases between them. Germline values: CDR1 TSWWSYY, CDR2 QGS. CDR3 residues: CALGVERKPPPTDKLIF. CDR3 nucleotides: TGTGCTCTTGGTGTCGAGAGAAAACCCCCGCCCACCGATAAACTCATCTTT.

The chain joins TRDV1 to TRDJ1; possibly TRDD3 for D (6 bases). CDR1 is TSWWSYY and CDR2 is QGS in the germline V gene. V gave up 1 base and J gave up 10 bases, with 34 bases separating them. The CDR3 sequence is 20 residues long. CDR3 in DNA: TGTGCTCTTGGGGAACCGGGGAAGGGGGGAAACGTGGCTGCTCTCTCCTCACTCATCTTT. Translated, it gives CALGEPGKGGNVAALSSLIF.